One and the same sample provided the 12 T cell receptor beta chains below, sequenced in a study of breast tumors, draining lymph nodes, adjacent tissues. TCRdb re-derived calls from the multiplex PCR reads in MiXCR, one entry per CDR3 protein. The profile covers about 200,000 distinct CDR3 sequences, with around 33% appearing a single time and 4.3% taken by the ten largest. Samples came from axillary lymph nodes draining the breast cancer. The sequenced sample was axillary lymph node tissue. The origin of the receptors is a female donor with breast cancer. Some clones in this sample may be carry-over from other donors' samples.

This clonotype was seen a few times. This chain connects TRBV6-2 or TRBV6-3 to TRBJ2-1; the D gene is possibly TRBD1 (5 bases). Deletions cut 3 bases from V and 8 bases from J, with 20 bases between. The length of the CDR3 is 16 residues. Germline V lookup: CDR1 MNHEY, CDR2 SVGEGT. The CDR3 reads CASSYWGSTVADEQFF. CDR3 sequence (DNA): TGTGCCAGCAGTTATTGGGGCTCCACGGTGGCCGATGAGCAGTTCTTC.

This clonotype was detected many times. CDR3 residues: CSATPSGLSSYNEQFF. CDR3 in DNA: TGCAGTGCTACCCCATCGGGCCTAAGCTCCTACAATGAGCAGTTCTTC. The V call is TRBV20-1, the J call TRBJ2-1; D uncertain. CDR3 size: 16 residues. With 4 bases removed from V and 0 bases from J, the gap between germline ends came to 16 bases. Germline V CDR1 and CDR2: DFQATT, SNEGSKA (reference sequence).

This clonotype was counted many times. The V gene is TRBV14, the J gene TRBJ2-3; TRBD2 matches 8 bases. Germline CDR1 SGHDN, CDR2 FVKESK. The CDR3 is 17 amino acids. The V segment lost 5 bases and the J segment 2 bases; nucleotides outside the gene matches: 12. In DNA, the CDR3 is TGTGCCAGCAGCGATCGCTCCACTAGCGGCTTCACAGATACGCAGTATTTT. Translating it yields CASSDRSTSGFTDTQYF.

This clonotype has a count of ten or more. The chain combines TRBV12-3 or TRBV12-4 with TRBJ1-5; D unresolved. V was shortened by 5 bases and J by 6 bases, with 11 bases between the two germline ends. CDR3 size: 13 residues. The CDR3 nucleotides are TGTGCCAGCAGTCCCTCTCGGGCTCAGCCCCAGCATTTT. Protein: CASSPSRAQPQHF.

This clonotype was detected ten times or more. This sequence joins TRBV2 and TRBJ2-7; possibly TRBD2 for D (5 bases). V lost 4 bases and J lost 6, with 10 bases in between. Germline CDR1 reads SNHLY; CDR2 reads FYNNEI. This CDR3 spans 12 amino acids. CDR3 DNA: TGTGCCAGCAGTGCAAGGGCGGGCGAGCAGTACTTC. This encodes CASSARAGEQYF.

In its sample, this clonotype was seen many times. The chain is built from TRBV20-1 and TRBJ2-1; 13 nucleotides match TRBD2. This CDR3 spans 16 amino acids. V was pared by 1 base and J by 7 bases, with 7 bases of the junction left unmatched. Germline CDR1 and CDR2: DFQATT and SNEGSKA (reference sequence). CDR3 sequence reads: CSARGELAGGRNEQFF. CDR3 in DNA: TGCAGTGCTAGAGGCGAACTAGCGGGGGGGCGGAATGAGCAGTTCTTC.

This clonotype was recorded at least ten times. The chain employs TRBV3-1 and TRBJ1-3; D possibly corresponds to TRBD1 (5 bases). Germline CDR1 reads LGHDT; CDR2 reads YNNKEL (reference sequence). V was trimmed by 4 bases and J by 2 bases, leaving 9 bases between them. The length of the CDR3 is 14 residues. Here the CDR3 DNA reads TGTGCCAGCAGCCGCCGGGACCCTGGAAACACCATATATTTT. Translating it yields CASSRRDPGNTIYF.

The chain is built from TRBV2 and TRBJ2-3; 10 nucleotides match TRBD1. In germline, CDR1 is SNHLY, CDR2 FYNNEI. The trim removed 6 bases at V and 4 bases at J, leaving 7 bases unmatched. The CDR3 spans 15 residues. The CDR3 is CASRKTGGGSDTQYF. DNA of the CDR3: TGTGCCAGCAGAAAGACAGGGGGCGGATCAGATACGCAGTATTTT. Looking up the rest from reference TRBV2 and TRBJ2-3 gives the full variable domain: EPEVTQTPSHQVTQMGQEVILRCVPISNHLYFYWYRQILGQKVEFLVSFYNNEISEKSEIFDDQFSVERPDGSNFTLKIRSTKLEDSAMYFCASRKTGGGSDTQYFGPGTRLTVL.

This clonotype has at least ten counts. The rearrangement links TRBV16 to TRBJ2-3, with TRBD2 as a possible D gene (6 bases). This CDR3 contains 14 residues. Germline CDR1 reads KGHSY; CDR2 reads FQNENV. The V end lost 2 bases, the J end lost 9 bases, and 15 bases lay between the germline ends. The CDR3 bases are TGTGCCAGCAGCCAAGGAGACGGGGGTTTGACGCAGTATTTT. Amino acids: CASSQGDGGLTQYF.

This clonotype appeared many times. The CDR3 reads CASSYTLAGYEQYF. CDR3 in DNA: TGTGCCAGCAGTTATACACTAGCGGGGTACGAGCAGTACTTC. This chain uses TRBV6-5 with TRBJ2-7; 10 bases line up with TRBD2. Looked up from germline, CDR1 is MNHEY and CDR2 is SVGAGI. This CDR3 is 14 amino acids long. Trimming took 3 bases from V and 4 from J; bases not matched to a gene: 3.

The chain couples TRBV3-2 to TRBJ2-1; the table gives TRBD2 as D, unverified against the DNA. TRBV3-2 is a pseudogene segment. This CDR3 region has 16 residues. CDR3 amino acids: CASNQKRATEGNEQFF. In nucleotides, the CDR3 is TGTGCCAGCAACCAAAAAAGGGCAACCGAGGGCAATGAGCAGTTCTTC.

Comment on this clonotype: The junction departs from the called germline gene at one end, perhaps through a read error. The V gene is TRBV20-1, the J gene TRBJ1-2, with 7 nucleotides matching TRBD1. The germline gives CDR1 DFQATT, CDR2 SNEGSKA (reference sequence). This CDR3 is built from 12 residues. In DNA form, the CDR3 reads TGCAGTGCTTCCACAGGGGTCTATGGCTCCACCTTC. It yields the protein CSASTGVYGSTF.